Sequencing of this T cell receptor (beta chain) was carried out in a study of shared clonotypes between healthy human individuals. The wider study: A couple of women and three men aged 18 to 49 made up the donors.

This clone was observed a few times. Some clones are missing from TCRdb's copy, which holds only in-frame ones; the method was immunoSEQ multiplex PCR. This table holds some 87,000 clones, almost 70% found once. Trimming cost V 6 bases and J 5 bases; bases outside gene matches: 12. The CDR3 runs 16 residues. CDR1 LNHNV and CDR2 YYDKDF come from the germline V gene (reference sequence). The source is a man between 25 and 39 years old in good health. Sequenced sample: memory CD8+ T cells sorted from blood. Subset defined: CD45RO+ cells pooled with CCR7-negative TemRA cells. The chain joins TRBV15 to TRBJ2-5; 10 positions match TRBD2. The CDR3 protein is CATRGAGGPYRETQYF. The CDR3 DNA reads TGTGCCACCAGAGGAGCGGGAGGGCCATATCGGGAGACCCAGTACTTC.